The next 22 T cell receptor beta chains were all read from a single sample in a study of human T cells and chemical hapten exposure. Specified time point: patch test 3, about 24 weeks after DPC sensitization. Treatment noted: therapeutic diphenylcyclopropenone sensitization with weekly scalp DPC. One entry per CDR3 protein results from TCRdb running MiXCR on the RACE reads. The sample holds 75,000 to 90,000 distinct CDR3 sequences, 10% to 11% seen once. The sample in question was whole blood, obtained in connection with sensitization to the hapten diphenylcyclopropenone (DPC). These receptors were taken from a woman aged 45-59 years with alopecia areata. Some clones in this sample may be carry-over from other donors' samples.

This clonotype occurred many times. The chain has TRBV6-6 and TRBJ2-1; 7 bases are a match to TRBD1. Germline CDR1 reads MNHNY; CDR2 reads SVGAGI (reference sequence). The CDR3 consists of 16 residues. Germline trimming cut 6 bases from V and 3 bases from J; bases unmatched to any gene: 11. CDR3 sequence (DNA): TGTGCCAGCAGACCCCGTGGGGGACAGTTCTACAATGAGCAGTTCTTC. This encodes CASRPRGGQFYNEQFF.

This clonotype has only a few counts. The V gene is TRBV29-1, the J gene TRBJ2-3, with 10 nucleotides matching TRBD1. CDR1 and CDR2 from the germline V gene are SQVTM and ANQGSEA. V shed 7 bases and J 6 bases; nucleotides not matched to a gene: 4. This CDR3 comprises 12 residues. This CDR3 is CSADRGLDTQYF. CDR3 coding DNA: TGCAGCGCCGACAGGGGGCTGGATACGCAGTATTTT.

At least ten counts were recorded for this clonotype. J is TRBJ2-1 and V is TRBV13, with D possibly being TRBD1 (6 bases). CDR3 length: 14 amino acids. Germline V CDR1 and CDR2: PRHDT, FYEKMQ (reference sequence). Trimming removed 5 bases at V and 7 bases at J, with 15 bases between. The CDR3 DNA reads TGTGCCAGCAGCACGGACAGAGGGTCGAATGAGCAGTTCTTC. Protein sequence: CASSTDRGSNEQFF.

This sequence joins TRBV3-1 and TRBJ2-1, with 8 positions matching TRBD2. This CDR3 has 14 residues. V shed 4 bases and J 3 bases; nucleotides not matched to a gene: 2. The germline V gene has CDR1 LGHDT and CDR2 YNNKEL (reference sequence). CDR3 nucleotides: TGTGCCAGCAGCCCACTAGCGGACTACAATGAGCAGTTCTTC. Amino acids: CASSPLADYNEQFF.

This clonotype occurred many times. V is TRBV7-3 and J is TRBJ2-1; 8 positions agree with TRBD1. There are 20 residues in the CDR3. J gave up 0 bases and V 5 bases, and 18 bases lay outside the gene matches. CDR1 and CDR2 (germline): SGHTA, FQGTGA. The CDR3 protein is CASSLNRGSPRASSYNEQFF. Here the CDR3 DNA reads TGTGCCAGCAGCCTCAACAGGGGGTCCCCCCGGGCCAGCTCCTACAATGAGCAGTTCTTC.

This clonotype was recorded many times. V is TRBV5-6 and J is TRBJ2-7, with 12 positions matching TRBD2. CDR3 length equals 22 residues. The germline gives CDR1 SGHDT, CDR2 YYEEEE. V dropped 0 bases and J dropped 1; count of bases not matched to a gene: 20. Here the CDR3 DNA reads TGTGCCAGCAGCTTGGCGTTGAGGGGAACTAGCGGGAGGCCGACCCGGTCCTACGAGCAGTACTTC. Its protein is CASSLALRGTSGRPTRSYEQYF.

This clonotype appeared many times. This rearrangement joins TRBV29-1 to TRBJ2-5; 7 nucleotides agree with TRBD1. The junction had 4 bases not matched to a gene; V was cut back by 7 bases and J by 2 bases. The germline V gene has CDR1 SQVTM and CDR2 ANQGSEA. The CDR3 has 12 amino acids. CDR3 amino acids: CSAYRGQETQYF. In DNA, the CDR3 is TGCAGCGCCTACAGGGGTCAAGAGACCCAGTACTTC.

In its sample, this clonotype was seen many times. The chain is built from TRBV10-2 and TRBJ2-7, with D uncertain. Trimming shortened V by 4 bases and J by 4 bases, and 8 bases separated the two germline ends. Germline V gene lookup returns CDR1 WSHSY and CDR2 SAAADI. This CDR3 is 12 amino acids long. As DNA, the CDR3 is TGCGCCAGCAGTGTCAGTAAGTACGAGCAGTACTTC. Protein sequence: CASSVSKYEQYF.

J is TRBJ2-7 and V is TRBV28; TRBD2 agrees at 9 bases. Germline trimming cut 6 bases from V and 4 bases from J; bases unmatched to any gene: 10. The CDR3 covers 15 residues. The germline V gene has CDR1 MDHEN and CDR2 SYDVKM. CDR3 nucleotides: TGTGCCAGCAGCCTGAGGTCTCTAGCGGGGTACGAGCAGTACTTC. Translating it yields CASSLRSLAGYEQYF.

Turning to this clonotype: The junction and the germline gene differ at one end; a read error may be behind it. This rearrangement joins TRBV5-1 to TRBJ2-1; unclear D gene. Germline V gene lookup returns CDR1 SGHRS and CDR2 YFSETQ. The CDR3 totals 13 residues. The CDR3 region is CASSLVRPDEQFF. The CDR3 bases are TGTGCCAGCAGCTTGGTGCGGCCGGATGAGCAGTTCTTC.

This clonotype has ten or more counts. This CDR3 is CSASTTGSSPLHF. The CDR3 DNA sequence: TGCAGTGCTAGTACGACAGGGAGTTCACCCCTCCACTTT. The chain uses TRBV20-1 and TRBJ1-6; 7 bases match TRBD1. The CDR3 has 13 amino acids. After removal of 3 bases from V and 9 bases from J, the junction contained 5 bases not matched to a gene. From germline, CDR1 is DFQATT and CDR2 SNEGSKA (reference sequence).

Many counts were recorded for this clonotype. The rearrangement uses TRBV5-1 and TRBJ1-5, with D possibly TRBD1 on 5 matching bases. Trimming stripped 3 bases from V and 0 bases from J, with 10 bases between. The CDR3 has 15 residues. Per germline, CDR1 SGHRS and CDR2 YFSETQ. CDR3 in amino acids: CASSSGGYSNQPQHF. As DNA, the CDR3 is TGCGCCAGCAGCTCGGGGGGGTATAGCAATCAGCCCCAGCATTTT.

The V and J genes are TRBV29-1 and TRBJ2-5, with a weak D call TRBD2 (6 bases). CDR1 and CDR2 (germline): SQVTM, ANQGSEA. The ends were cut back, 0 bases at V and 6 bases at J, with 17 bases in the middle. CDR3 length: 15 amino acids. This CDR3 is CSVEDERGGGKTQYF. CDR3 nucleotides: TGCAGCGTTGAAGACGAGCGCGGAGGAGGGAAGACCCAGTACTTC.

The chain combines TRBV6-2 or TRBV6-3 with TRBJ2-3, with TRBD2 identical over 13 bases. The CDR3 sequence is 19 residues long. CDR1 is MNHEY and CDR2 is SVGEGT in the germline V gene. V lost 2 bases to trimming and J lost 7 bases; unmatched junction nucleotides: 15. The CDR3 nucleotides are TGTGCCAGCAGTTACCAAGGACTAGCGGGAGCCCTAAACAGGAATACGCAGTATTTT. It specifies CASSYQGLAGALNRNTQYF.

The table lists this clonotype with a count of one. CDR3 protein: CASRLTGVTEAFF. In nucleotides, the CDR3 is TGTGCCAGCAGGCTGACAGGGGTCACTGAAGCTTTCTTT. This sequence joins TRBV25-1 and TRBJ1-1; TRBD1 aligns across 8 bases. CDR1 and CDR2 from the germline V gene are MGHDK and SYGVNS. The CDR3 runs 13 residues. The V segment lost 6 bases and the J segment 4 bases; nucleotides outside the gene matches: 4.

This clonotype occurred a few times. The genes are TRBV9 and TRBJ2-1, with D hard to call. This CDR3 is 15 amino acids long. The germline V gene encodes CDR1 SGDLS and CDR2 YYNGEE. The V and J ends lost 0 bases and 6 bases respectively, with 13 bases between them. The CDR3 bases are TGTGCCAGCAGCGTAGCCCCCCCCGGCGGCAATGAGCAGTTCTTC. It encodes CASSVAPPGGNEQFF.

The sample holds a few counts of this clonotype. This chain joins TRBV20-1 and TRBJ1-3, with a possible D match to TRBD1 (6 bases). V lost 5 bases, J lost 1 base, and 12 bases lay in between. CDR1 is DFQATT and CDR2 is SNEGSKA in the germline V gene (reference sequence). This CDR3 region has 14 residues. The CDR3: CSAAPTGSGNTIYF. In nucleotides, the CDR3 is TGCAGTGCTGCTCCTACAGGGTCTGGAAACACCATATATTTT.

The V call is TRBV21-1, the J call TRBJ2-2; the table's D gene call, TRBD1, was not cross checked with the DNA. TRBV21-1 is classified as a pseudogene. This CDR3 is 15 amino acids long. CDR3 nucleotide sequence: TGTGCCAGCAGCCCCCGGGACCCGAACACCGGGGAGCTGTTTTTT. It specifies CASSPRDPNTGELFF.

The gene calls are TRBV19 and TRBJ2-2; 10 bases match TRBD1. CDR3 length: 17 amino acids. Losses at the gene ends were 1 base for V and 5 bases for J; bases not matched to a gene: 7. Germline CDR1 and CDR2: LNHDA and SQIVND (reference sequence). CDR3 region: CASSIVAGTGETGELFF. The CDR3 nucleotides read TGTGCCAGTAGTATAGTCGCCGGGACAGGGGAAACCGGGGAGCTGTTTTTT. Using reference TRBV19 and TRBJ2-2 for the parts outside the CDR3, the full variable domain is DGGITQSPKYLFRKEGQNVTLSCEQNLNHDAMYWYRQDPGQGLRLIYYSQIVNDFQKGDIAEGYSVSREKKESFPLTVTSAQKNPTAFYLCASSIVAGTGETGELFFGEGSRLTVL.

The genes are TRBV27 and TRBJ1-3; 7 nucleotides align to TRBD1. The CDR3 sequence is 15 residues long. Germline CDR1 reads MNHEY; CDR2 reads SMNVEV (reference sequence). V lost 5 bases, J lost 0 bases, and 4 bases stayed unmatched. The DNA for the CDR3 is TGTGCCAGCAGTGTAAACAGGGGCTCTGGAAACACCATATATTTT. As protein: CASSVNRGSGNTIYF.

This clonotype was seen ten or more times. The V call is TRBV28, the J call TRBJ1-1; no clear D. Trimming stripped 5 bases from V and 4 bases from J, with 11 bases between. This CDR3 spans 13 amino acids. Germline CDR1 reads MDHEN; CDR2 reads SYDVKM. CDR3 region: CASSGEPFTEAFF. The CDR3 region has the DNA TGTGCCAGCAGTGGGGAACCGTTCACTGAAGCTTTCTTT. The whole variable domain, remainder taken from reference TRBV28 and TRBJ1-1, is DVKVTQSSRYLVKRTGEKVFLECVQDMDHENMFWYRQDPGLGLRLIYFSYDVKMKEKGDIPEGYSVSREKKERFSLILESASTNQTSMYLCASSGEPFTEAFFGQGTRLTVV.

V gene TRBV2 combines with J gene TRBJ2-6; D unclear. Between the trimmed V and J ends, which lost 6 bases and 2 bases, there was a span of 14 bases. The CDR3 contains 16 residues. Looked up from germline, CDR1 is SNHLY and CDR2 is FYNNEI. CDR3 nucleotide sequence: TGTGCCAGCAGCGCCGACCGTGGGGCTGGGGCCAACGTCCTGACTTTC. Protein: CASSADRGAGANVLTF. Looking up the rest from reference TRBV2 and TRBJ2-6 gives the full variable domain: EPEVTQTPSHQVTQMGQEVILRCVPISNHLYFYWYRQILGQKVEFLVSFYNNEISEKSEIFDDQFSVERPDGSNFTLKIRSTKLEDSAMYFCASSADRGAGANVLTFGAGSRLTVL.